The 20 T cell receptor beta chains below come from one sample, sequenced in a study of blood T cell repertoires in COVID-19. The protocol was immunoSEQ multiplex PCR, while the TCRdb copy is restricted to in-frame clones and leaves out a portion. The sample shows roughly 21,000 clones, about nine tenths of them seen only once. Sequenced: peripheral blood. These receptors were obtained from a woman aged 80 or older with active or convalescent COVID-19.

V gene TRBV28 combines with J gene TRBJ2-7, with D tentatively TRBD2 (6 bases). The V gene's germline CDR1 is MDHEN and CDR2 SYDVKM. V was cut by 6 bases and J by 0 bases, with 18 bases left in between. The CDR3 is 16 amino acids. Here the CDR3 reads CASSSYAGGSSYEQYF. CDR3 nucleotides: TGTGCCAGCAGCTCCTATGCCGGAGGGAGCTCCTACGAGCAGTACTTC.

The rearrangement uses TRBV10-3 and TRBJ1-1; weak D call: TRBD1 (6 bases). There are 13 residues in the CDR3. The V end lost 7 bases, the J end lost 3 bases, and 12 bases lay between the germline ends. Germline V gives CDR1 ENHRY, CDR2 SYGVKD. CDR3 in DNA: TGTGCCATCAAGAACAGGGTAGACACTGAAGCTTTCTTT. It yields the protein CAIKNRVDTEAFF.

The chain employs TRBV28 and TRBJ2-1; 11 bases align to TRBD2. This CDR3 spans 15 amino acids. With V trimmed by 4 bases and J by 8 bases, 7 bases remained unmatched. Germline V gene data show CDR1 as MDHEN and CDR2 as SYDVKM. The CDR3 DNA follows: TGTGCCAGCAGTTGGCGGACTAGCGGGTGGTATGAGCAGTTCTTC. Protein product: CASSWRTSGWYEQFF.

CDR3 sequence reads: CASSNSPRTGSSNQPQHF. CDR3 nucleotide sequence: TGTGCCAGCAGCAACTCTCCGAGGACAGGATCTAGCAATCAGCCCCAGCATTTT. The chain links TRBV21-1 to TRBJ1-5; the table gives TRBD1 as D, unverified against the DNA. TRBV21-1 is given as a pseudogene. The CDR3 totals 18 residues.

The DNA for the CDR3 is TGTGCCAGCAGCTCCCCGCCTAGCCCCTACAATGAGCAGTTCTTC. Protein product: CASSSPPSPYNEQFF. The V and J genes are TRBV7-9 and TRBJ2-1, with D tentatively TRBD2 (5 bases). The V and J ends lost 4 bases and 2 bases respectively, with 12 bases between them. Germline loops: CDR1 SEHNR, CDR2 FQNEAQ (reference sequence). The CDR3 runs to 15 residues.

The chain's CDR3 is CATSDKRGGAGDTQYF. In DNA form, the CDR3 reads TGTGCCACCAGTGACAAACGCGGGGGGGCGGGAGATACGCAGTATTTT. The J gene is TRBJ2-3, the V gene TRBV24-1, with 9 bases fitting TRBD2. V was clipped by 4 bases and J by 5 bases; unmatched bases: 9. This CDR3 contains 16 residues. Germline V gene data show CDR1 as KGHDR and CDR2 as SFDVKD.

This rearrangement joins TRBV5-8 to TRBJ1-2; TRBD1 matches 7 bases. The CDR3 consists of 16 residues. V dropped 4 bases and J dropped 6; count of bases not matched to a gene: 15. The germline gives CDR1 SGHTS, CDR2 YDEGEE. This CDR3 reads CASSLPGQRGSDGYTF. The DNA for the CDR3 is TGTGCCAGCAGCCTGCCGGGACAGAGAGGGTCGGATGGCTACACCTTC.

This chain connects TRBV6-2 or TRBV6-3 to TRBJ2-7; the D is unclear. Germline CDR1 is MNHEY and CDR2 is SVGEGT. V was cut by 2 bases and J by 0 bases, with 11 bases left in between. The CDR3 spans 15 residues. CDR3 nucleotides: TGTGCCAGCAGTTACCCTCTTGGAGACTCCTACGAGCAGTACTTC. Its translation: CASSYPLGDSYEQYF.

This chain connects TRBV29-1 to TRBJ2-7, with 7 bases fitting TRBD2. The germline gives CDR1 SQVTM, CDR2 ANQGSEA. V lost 4 bases to trimming and J lost 6 bases; unmatched junction nucleotides: 3. The CDR3 has 11 amino acids. The CDR3 region has the DNA TGCAGCGTTGCTGAGCGGGGCGAGCAGTACTTC. Translation gives CSVAERGEQYF.

The gene calls are TRBV3-1 (or the pseudogene TRBV3-2) and TRBJ1-2, with D uncertain. Germline V gives CDR1 LGHDT, CDR2 YNNKEL (reference sequence). The CDR3 has 14 amino acids. The V end lost 5 bases, the J end lost 5 bases, and 15 bases lay between the germline ends. CDR3 nucleotides: TGTGCCAGCAGCGGTAACCGGGATTCTTATGGCTACACCTTC. Translation: CASSGNRDSYGYTF.

The rearrangement links TRBV11-2 to TRBJ1-6; 10 bases match TRBD1. The V gene's germline CDR1 is SGHAT and CDR2 FQNNGV. V was clipped by 5 bases and J by 0 bases; unmatched bases: 7. CDR3 length equals 18 residues. The CDR3: CASSPRTGGSSYNSPLHF. CDR3 bases: TGTGCCAGCAGCCCCCGGACAGGGGGTAGCTCCTATAATTCACCCCTCCACTTT.

This sequence joins TRBV6-1 and TRBJ1-2; 12 bases agree with TRBD1. V trimming: 3 bases; J trimming: 4 bases; junction bases outside the gene matches: 6. In germline, CDR1 is MNHNS, CDR2 SASEGT. The CDR3 length is 16 residues. The CDR3 loop is CASSEPGQGALYGYTF. CDR3 nucleotides: TGTGCCAGCAGTGAGCCGGGACAGGGGGCCCTCTATGGCTACACCTTC.

Only a few counts were recorded for this clone. The chain links TRBV7-3 to TRBJ2-2; D remains unclear. V was clipped by 3 bases and J by 2 bases, with 4 bases between them. This CDR3 contains 13 residues. The V gene's germline CDR1 is SGHTA and CDR2 FQGTGA. Here the CDR3 DNA reads TGTGCCAGCAGCTTGACTAACACCGGGGAGCTGTTTTTT. Its protein product is CASSLTNTGELFF.

The V call is TRBV7-8, the J call TRBJ2-3; 8 positions agree with TRBD2. Germline V CDR1 and CDR2: SGHVS, FQNEAQ. This CDR3 has 14 residues. After removal of 3 bases from V and 5 bases from J, the junction contained 4 bases not matched to a gene. The DNA of the CDR3 is TGTGCCAGCAGCTTCCAGCGGGGGATAGATACGCAGTATTTT. It codes for CASSFQRGIDTQYF.

CDR3 sequence: CASSRDRVHGYTF. The CDR3 bases are TGTGCCAGCAGCCGGGACAGGGTACATGGCTACACCTTC. The V gene is TRBV5-8, the J gene TRBJ1-2, with 9 bases matching TRBD1. The junction had 4 bases not matched to a gene; V was cut back by 4 bases and J by 6 bases. The CDR3 is 13 residues long. The germline V gene encodes CDR1 SGHTS and CDR2 YDEGEE.

DNA of the CDR3: TGTGCCAGCAGTTACTCGCCGGGTTCTGGGGCCAACGTCCTGACTTTC. Protein: CASSYSPGSGANVLTF. This chain links TRBV6-5 with TRBJ2-6; D call uncertain. The CDR3 covers 16 residues. The V end lost 0 bases, the J end lost 1 base, and 7 bases lay between the germline ends. The germline V gene has CDR1 MNHEY and CDR2 SVGAGI.

This clone was observed a single time. This sequence joins TRBV28 and TRBJ1-2; D perhaps matches TRBD1 (5 bases). CDR1 is MDHEN and CDR2 is SYDVKM in the germline V gene. The CDR3 is 14 residues long. The ends were cut back, 2 bases at V and 5 bases at J, with 12 bases in the middle. The CDR3 coding sequence is TGTGCCAGCAGTTTAGCTGGGGGAGGGTATGGCTACACCTTC. Translated: CASSLAGGGYGYTF.

The chain is built from TRBV24-1 and TRBJ1-1, with D tentatively TRBD1 (6 bases). V dropped 8 bases and J dropped 1 base, with 19 bases sitting between them. CDR3 size: 16 residues. CDR1 KGHDR and CDR2 SFDVKD come from the germline V gene. As DNA, the CDR3 is TGTGCCACCATGCGGGTTAGGGGGGGTAGGAACACTGAAGCTTTCTTT. This encodes CATMRVRGGRNTEAFF.

J is TRBJ2-5 and V is TRBV27; D may be TRBD2 (6 bases). Germline assignment: CDR1 MNHEY and CDR2 SMNVEV (reference sequence). The CDR3 is 13 amino acids. V gave up 3 bases and J gave up 7 bases, with 12 bases separating them. As DNA, the CDR3 is TGTGCCAGCAGTTTGGGGCAGGGAGGGACCCAGTACTTC. Translation: CASSLGQGGTQYF.

The rearrangement links TRBV3-1 (or the pseudogene TRBV3-2) to TRBJ2-7, with 9 bases matching TRBD1. Germline trimming cut 0 bases from V and 7 bases from J; bases unmatched to any gene: 10. The CDR3 has 16 amino acids. The germline CDR1 and CDR2 sequences are LGHDT and YNNKEL (reference sequence). The CDR3 protein is CASSQDPGQGKEEQYF. Written as DNA, the CDR3 is TGTGCCAGCAGCCAAGACCCGGGACAGGGAAAAGAAGAGCAGTACTTC.